This TCR beta chain was sequenced for a study of beta chain features in type 1 diabetes. Overall study context: The patient and healthy donor groups were comparable for age, gender and cell yields. Study-wide points: Whether HLA type affects TCRB rearrangement stayed undetermined in the present work.

This clone was counted many times. Its antigen is not identified. Reverse transcription of all isolated RNA meant that expressed TCRB transcripts were sequenced. Measured with immunoSEQ multiplex PCR; TCRdb has only the in-frame clones, and not every one. The sample lists under 300,000 clones; approximately 8.1% were seen once. Deletions cut 8 bases from V and 6 bases from J, with 10 bases between. The length of the CDR3 is 11 residues. Germline CDR1 reads MNHNS; CDR2 reads SASEGT. J is TRBJ1-1 and V is TRBV6-1; D is uncertain. The source is a woman younger than 30 in good health. Sequences were obtained from central memory CD4+ T cells from blood. CDR3 protein: CASRFRAEAFF. Written as DNA, the CDR3 is TGTGCCAGCCGTTTTCGGGCTGAAGCTTTCTTT.